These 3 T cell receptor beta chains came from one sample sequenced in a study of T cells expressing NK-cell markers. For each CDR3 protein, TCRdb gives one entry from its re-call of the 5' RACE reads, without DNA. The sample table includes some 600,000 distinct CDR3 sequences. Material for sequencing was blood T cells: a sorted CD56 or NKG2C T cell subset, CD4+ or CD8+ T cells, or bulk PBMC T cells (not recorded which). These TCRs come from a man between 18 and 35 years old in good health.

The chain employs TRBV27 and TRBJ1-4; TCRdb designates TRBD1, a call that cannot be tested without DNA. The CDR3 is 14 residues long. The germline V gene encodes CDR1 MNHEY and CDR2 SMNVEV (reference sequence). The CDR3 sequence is CASSLQGAGEKLFF.

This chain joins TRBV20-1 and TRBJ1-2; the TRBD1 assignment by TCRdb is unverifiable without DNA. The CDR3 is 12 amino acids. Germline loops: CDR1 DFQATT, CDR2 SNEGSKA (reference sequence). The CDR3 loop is CSAITGNYGYTF.

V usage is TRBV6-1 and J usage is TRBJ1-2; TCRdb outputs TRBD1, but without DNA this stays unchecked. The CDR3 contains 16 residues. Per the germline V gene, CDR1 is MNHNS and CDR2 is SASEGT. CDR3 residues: CASSARDIGHNYGYTF.